The text below deals with one TCR beta chain. As yet, its antigen is unknown. The sample is drawn from a study of chemoradiotherapy in HPV16-positive cancers. Notes on the study in general: Non-HPV-specific T cells did not expand in tumors during treatment, whereas candidate HPV-specific clones and E7-related motifs did.

The method was immunoSEQ multiplex PCR; TCRdb's version includes in-frame clones alone and lacks a portion of them. The repertoire includes approximately 29,000 clones, around 84% of them detected once, and over 4.5% sits in the top ten. Trimming pared 2 bases from V and 8 bases from J, leaving 13 bases between. This CDR3 spans 15 amino acids. CDR1 and CDR2 (germline): ENHRY, SYGVKD. The source is a human donor with HPV-associated anogenital cancer. Specimen: blood, collected from a patient who underwent chemoradiotherapy. V and J are TRBV10-3 and TRBJ1-6, with D maybe TRBD1 (6 bases). The CDR3 region is CAISEEGGEHSPLHF. The CDR3 DNA is TGTGCCATCAGTGAGGAGGGGGGGGAGCATTCACCCCTCCACTTT.